The 19 T cell receptor beta chains listed next were all sequenced from one sample in a study of cytomegalovirus exposure and HLA in healthy donors. The PCR had 60 Vbeta and 13 Jbeta primers. Method: immunoSEQ multiplex PCR; TCRdb's copy keeps in-frame clones and lacks some. Among 90,000 to 150,000 clones listed, over 15% were seen once. The sequencing input was PBMCs. The receptor source for this set is a woman under 30 in good health and CMV-seronegative.

J is TRBJ1-5 and V is TRBV6-6; 7 bases are shared with TRBD1. V gave up 7 bases and J gave up 2 bases; unmatched junction bases: 8. CDR1 and CDR2 (germline): MNHNY, SVGAGI (reference sequence). The CDR3 consists of 15 residues. CDR3 residues: CASTADRRGNQPQHF. The CDR3 DNA reads TGTGCCAGCACAGCGGACAGGCGGGGCAATCAGCCCCAGCATTTT.

The rearrangement joins TRBV7-8 to TRBJ2-1; 9 nucleotides line up with TRBD1. Germline V CDR1 and CDR2: SGHVS, FQNEAQ. The CDR3 length is 17 residues. Losses at the gene ends were 5 bases for V and 7 bases for J; bases not matched to a gene: 15. The CDR3 nucleotides read TGTGCCAGCAGCCCAACAGGCGGGGACAGGGTTTTTAATGAGCAGTTCTTC. As protein: CASSPTGGDRVFNEQFF. Drawing the rest from reference TRBV7-8 and TRBJ2-1, the complete variable domain is GAGVSQSPRYKVAKRGQDVALRCDPISGHVSLFWYQQALGQGPEFLTYFQNEAQLDKSGLPSDRFFAERPEGSVSTLKIQRTQQEDSAVYLCASSPTGGDRVFNEQFFGPGTRLTVL.

V usage is TRBV7-2 and J usage is TRBJ1-5, with D perhaps TRBD1 (5 bases). This CDR3 spans 16 amino acids. Per germline, CDR1 SGHTA and CDR2 FQGNSA. The V end lost 1 base, the J end lost 4 bases, and 14 bases lay between the germline ends. CDR3 bases: TGTGCCAGCAGCTTAGGGGTAGGGGCTTCGAATCAGCCCCAGCATTTT. This sequence encodes CASSLGVGASNQPQHF.

This clone was found once. This chain uses TRBV4-3 with TRBJ2-7; D gene ambiguous. CDR1 is LGHNA, CDR2 YSLEER, per germline. Between the trimmed V and J ends, which lost 1 base and 1 base, there was a span of 8 bases. The CDR3 consists of 14 residues. CDR3 region: CASSQAILSYEQYF. CDR3 DNA sequence: TGCGCCAGCAGCCAAGCTATCCTTTCCTACGAGCAGTACTTC.

The chain recombines TRBV6-6 with TRBJ2-3; 11 bases fit TRBD1. V lost 2 bases to trimming and J lost 5 bases; unmatched junction nucleotides: 3. Per the germline V gene, CDR1 is MNHNY and CDR2 is SVGAGI (reference sequence). The CDR3 is 15 residues long. The CDR3 region is CASSYPGQGEDTQYF. CDR3 nucleotide sequence: TGTGCCAGCAGTTACCCGGGACAGGGGGAAGATACGCAGTATTTT.

This clone was detected a few times. The chain couples TRBV28 to TRBJ2-1; 10 bases match TRBD1. The V gene's germline CDR1 is MDHEN and CDR2 SYDVKM. The trim removed 5 bases at V and 5 bases at J, leaving 18 bases unmatched. The CDR3 runs 19 residues. CDR3 sequence (DNA): TGTGCCAGCAGTCCAATGACAGGGGGCGTTAGAGTAGGGGACAATGAGCAGTTCTTC. Translation gives CASSPMTGGVRVGDNEQFF.

This clone was seen ten or more times. The DNA for the CDR3 is TGTGCCAGCAGCTTAGGCCGTTCGGCAGATACGCAGTATTTT. Translating gives CASSLGRSADTQYF. The chain carries TRBV11-3 and TRBJ2-3, with no clear D. The V end was cut by 1 base, the J end by 4 bases, with 9 bases between. Germline CDR1 is SGHNT and CDR2 is YENEEA. The CDR3 totals 14 residues.

A few counts support this clone. V gene TRBV28 combines with J gene TRBJ1-6; 7 bases line up with TRBD1. Germline CDR1 and CDR2: MDHEN and SYDVKM. The length of the CDR3 is 15 residues. The junction had 6 bases not matched to a gene; V was cut back by 5 bases and J by 5 bases. The CDR3 coding sequence is TGTGCCAGCAGTCCCGCGCAGGGGGATAATTCACCCCTCCACTTT. It is translated as CASSPAQGDNSPLHF.

Points on this clone: An end of the junction does not agree with germline; a read error may underlie this. This chain connects TRBV30 to TRBJ1-1; the D is unclear. This CDR3 comprises 14 residues. Germline CDR1 and CDR2: GTSNPN and SVGIG (reference sequence). CDR3 nucleotides: TGTGCCCGGAGTGTCGGGTTGGAGAACACTGAAGCTTTCTTT. Residues: CARSVGLENTEAFF. Full variable domain (remainder filled in from reference TRBV30 and TRBJ1-1): SQTIHQWPATLVQPVGSPLSLECTVEGTSNPNLYWYRQAAGRGLQLLFYSVGIGQISSEVPQNLSASRPQDRQFILSSKKLLLSDSGFYLCARSVGLENTEAFFGQGTRLTVV.

The chain couples TRBV10-3 to TRBJ1-2; D gene unclear. The CDR3 spans 14 residues. In germline, CDR1 is ENHRY, CDR2 SYGVKD. V was shortened by 4 bases and J by 8 bases, with 17 bases between the two germline ends. The DNA of the CDR3 is TGTGCCATCAGTGTAGCCACCCTACCGGGAGGCTACACCTTC. Translated: CAISVATLPGGYTF.

This clone was observed once. This chain connects TRBV5-1 to TRBJ2-7; TRBD2 matches at 9 bases. Germline loops: CDR1 SGHRS, CDR2 YFSETQ. This CDR3 spans 14 amino acids. The ends lost 4 bases at V and 6 bases at J; junction bases unmatched: 8. This CDR3 reads CASSEGAGGLEQYF. CDR3 sequence (DNA): TGCGCCAGCAGCGAGGGGGCGGGAGGGCTCGAGCAGTACTTC.

The J gene is TRBJ1-6, the V gene TRBV30; D remains unclear. V lost 3 bases and J 14 bases, leaving 11 bases between the germline ends. CDR3 length: 11 amino acids. Germline V CDR1 and CDR2: GTSNPN, SVGIG (reference sequence). The CDR3 loop reads CAWRPGAALHF. The CDR3 region has the DNA TGTGCCTGGAGGCCCGGCGCGGCCCTCCACTTT.

J is TRBJ1-4 and V is TRBV5-1; TRBD1 matches at 8 bases. Germline assignment: CDR1 SGHRS and CDR2 YFSETQ. The J segment lost 5 bases and the V segment lost 2 bases, leaving 5 bases of the junction unmatched. The CDR3 runs to 15 residues. CDR3 DNA sequence: TGCGCCAGCAGCTTATCGACAGGGGAGAATGAAAAACTGTTTTTT. It translates to CASSLSTGENEKLFF.

This clone has just a few counts. V usage is TRBV7-3 and J usage is TRBJ1-2; D is perhaps TRBD1 (6 bases). CDR3 length equals 13 residues. V lost 3 bases, J lost 6 bases, and 11 bases lay in between. CDR1 and CDR2 (germline): SGHTA, FQGTGA. The CDR3 DNA reads TGTGCCAGCAGCTTCCCTGGGGGCGATGGCTACACCTTC. This gives the protein CASSFPGGDGYTF.

This chain connects TRBV5-4 to TRBJ2-6; 10 nucleotides agree with TRBD2. This CDR3 has 18 amino acids. V trimming: 0 bases; J trimming: 2 bases; junction bases outside the gene matches: 5. Germline values: CDR1 SGHNT, CDR2 YYREEE (reference sequence). The CDR3 reads CASSLEMGLATGANVLTF. CDR3 coding DNA: TGTGCCAGCAGCTTGGAAATGGGACTAGCGACTGGGGCCAACGTCCTGACTTTC.

V usage is TRBV7-9 and J usage is TRBJ2-7, with unresolved D. The CDR3 length is 11 residues. Per germline, CDR1 SEHNR and CDR2 FQNEAQ (reference sequence). The V end lost 3 bases, the J end lost 6 bases, and 6 bases lay between the germline ends. The CDR3 DNA sequence: TGTGCCAGCAGCTTCACATTCGAGCAGTACTTC. Translation gives CASSFTFEQYF.

This clone was seen only a few times. V and J are TRBV7-3 and TRBJ2-2, with a possible D match to TRBD1 (6 bases). V lost 5 bases and J 3 bases, leaving 13 bases between the germline ends. The CDR3 sequence is 15 residues long. Germline V CDR1 and CDR2: SGHTA, FQGTGA. In DNA, the CDR3 is TGTGCCAGCAGCCGTGGGCAGGGGTACACCGGGGAGCTGTTTTTT. Protein: CASSRGQGYTGELFF.

This clone was counted a few times. V and J are TRBV27 and TRBJ1-5; 9 positions match TRBD1. This CDR3 has 15 amino acids. After removal of 6 bases from V and 5 bases from J, the junction contained 8 bases not matched to a gene. Per germline, CDR1 MNHEY and CDR2 SMNVEV (reference sequence). CDR3 sequence reads: CASRAGQGGHQPQHF. The CDR3 region has the DNA TGTGCCAGCAGAGCGGGACAGGGAGGTCATCAGCCCCAGCATTTT.

J is TRBJ2-7 and V is TRBV28; TRBD1 matches 8 bases. The CDR3 length is 15 residues. The germline gives CDR1 MDHEN, CDR2 SYDVKM. V trimming: 6 bases; J trimming: 4 bases; junction bases outside the gene matches: 11. CDR3: CASRPTTGDGYEQYF. CDR3 bases: TGTGCCAGCAGACCGACGACAGGGGATGGATACGAGCAGTACTTC.